This T cell receptor (beta chain) is drawn from a study of OX40 agonist ivuxolimab in advanced cancers. Study observations and caveats: CD4+ and CD8+ blood T cells expanded clonally by week 6 at 0.1 to 3.0 mg/kg. Expanded clones were, on average, more numerous in CD8+ T cells than in CD4+.

A note on this clone: Its target is not known.

Autoimmune disease history or systemic immunosuppression barred patients. This CDR3 region has 15 residues. Germline V gene lookup returns CDR1 SGHTA and CDR2 FQGNSA. V gave up 5 bases and J gave up 5 bases; unmatched junction bases: 8. The assay was immunoSEQ multiplex PCR, and TCRdb's table has in-frame clones only and misses some. Of 80,000 to 85,000 clones in the sample, around 84% were seen once. This TCR came from an adult with an advanced solid tumor such as melanoma, head and neck, liver or kidney cancer. This chain links TRBV7-2 with TRBJ2-2, with 7 bases fitting TRBD1. Sequences were derived from CD4+ or CD8+ T cells sorted from blood, sampled in a trial of the OX40 agonist ivuxolimab. The CDR3 spells CASSTDRALTGELFF. The CDR3 nucleotides read TGTGCCAGCAGCACAGACAGGGCACTAACCGGGGAGCTGTTTTTT.